This is a list of T cell receptor beta chains from one sample in a study of control samples from healthy donors and cancer patients. Sequenced by immunoSEQ multiplex PCR; TCRdb stores in-frame clones only, minus some. The sample carries 40,000 to 50,000 clones, 60% to 80% recorded once. What was sequenced was formalin-fixed, paraffin-embedded tissue. These receptors were obtained from a male donor with melanoma. The CDR3 runs from the conserved cysteine through the conserved F or W. Each record gives: CDR3 DNA, CDR3 protein, V gene, clone size, J gene, D gene. The D gene is left open where the match is weak. Clone size is stated in some rows and not others, as once, few, many or a class when expanded.

TGCGCCAGCAGTGAGACTGCGTCCGGGCGGGGACGTCTCCCGCTAGGCCCAAGTGAGCAGTTCTTC CASSETASGRGRLPLGPSEQFF TRBV10-2 once TRBJ2-1 .
TGTGCCAGTAGTGGGACTAGCGGGAGGTACAATGAGCAGTTCTTC CASSGTSGRYNEQFF TRBV19 . TRBJ2-1 TRBD2
TGTGCCAGCAGTTACCGGCCTGATAAGCGTACTGAGCAGTTCTTC CASSYRPDKRTEQFF TRBV6-5 . TRBJ2-1 .
TGTGCCAGCAGTGGACAGTCCAGCTCCTACGAGCAGTACTTC CASSGQSSSYEQYF TRBV2 . TRBJ2-7 .
TGTGCCAGCAGTGACCTCGGACAGGGGGTGAGGGAGACCCAGTACTTC CASSDLGQGVRETQYF TRBV25-1 few TRBJ2-5 TRBD1
TGTGCCAGCAGCCAAGATTTTTCGTTATCACGTCCTGAAGCTTTCTTT CASSQDFSLSRPEAFF TRBV3-1/TRBV3-2 . TRBJ1-1 .
TGTGCCAGCAGCTTAATCGACGAGCGATCCTACACCTTC CASSLIDERSYTF TRBV5-4 . TRBJ1-2 .
TGTGCCAGCAGTATGGGACAGGGGTTCAATCAGCCCCAGCATTTT CASSMGQGFNQPQHF TRBV6-6 many TRBJ1-5 TRBD1
TGTGCCAGCAGCCAAGACGTAGCGGGCACAGATACGCAGTATTTT CASSQDVAGTDTQYF TRBV4-2 few TRBJ2-3 .
TGCGCCAGCAGCTTGGCCACTCTGGGACAGAGTACGAGTGGAAAACTGTTTTTT CASSLATLGQSTSGKLFF TRBV5-1 few TRBJ1-4 TRBD1
TGTGCCAGCAGTTTAGGGGGGCAGACCAATCAGCCCCAGCATTTT CASSLGGQTNQPQHF TRBV28 . TRBJ1-5 .
TGTGCCAGCTCATTTTCTAGCGGGGCAAAAGAGACCCAGTACTTC CASSFSSGAKETQYF TRBV18 . TRBJ2-5 TRBD2
TGTGCCAGCAGCTTCCCTCTAGCGGGCCAAGAGACCCAGTACTTC CASSFPLAGQETQYF TRBV5-6 few TRBJ2-5 TRBD2
TGTGCCAGCACCCAGGGACATTCTGGAAACACCATATATTTT CASTQGHSGNTIYF TRBV6-4 . TRBJ1-3 .
TGTGCCAGCAGCCCTGCTCGGGGGTCAAGCTACGAGCAGTACTTC CASSPARGSSYEQYF TRBV13 medium-sized TRBJ2-7 .
TGTGCCAGTAGTCCCGGGGCCCTACCTTCGAACACCGGGGAGCTGTTTTTT CASSPGALPSNTGELFF TRBV19 . TRBJ2-2 .